Below, 5 T cell receptor beta chains from the same sample are listed, as sequenced in a study of T cell repertoires in cytomegalovirus infection. TCRdb re-called the reads through MiXCR, storing one row per CDR3 protein. The sample has approximately 150,000 distinct CDR3 sequences; under 8% are singletons. Sequencing was performed on PBMCs. The receptors shown here come from a human donor in good health (CMV status not recorded). Some clones in this sample may be carry-over from other donors' samples.

This clonotype was seen once. Since a much larger clone is just one base distant, this may be a read error. The chain is built from TRBV12-3 or TRBV12-4 and TRBJ1-3; perhaps TRBD1 as D (6 bases). Trimming removed 0 bases at V and 6 bases at J, with 12 bases between. The CDR3 runs to 15 residues. CDR3: CASSLAEQGENTIYF. The CDR3 DNA reads TGTGCCAGCAGTTTAGCGGAACAGGGAGAAAACACCATATATTTT.

This clonotype has more than one count but fewer than ten. The gene calls are TRBV6-2 or TRBV6-3 and TRBJ2-7; D uncertain. V shed 6 bases and J shed 1 base, with 10 bases lying between them. Germline V lookup: CDR1 MNHEY, CDR2 SVGEGT. The CDR3 has 13 amino acids. The CDR3 protein is CASREPTSYEQYF. Written as DNA, the CDR3 is TGTGCCAGCAGAGAACCAACGTCCTACGAGCAGTACTTC.

This clonotype was counted ten times or more. The genes are TRBV5-5 and TRBJ2-3, with D tentatively TRBD1 or TRBD2 (6 bases each). The CDR3 runs 13 residues. The V end was cut by 4 bases, the J end by 7 bases, with 13 bases between. Germline assignment: CDR1 SGHKS and CDR2 YYEKEE (reference sequence). The CDR3 is CASSPPGANTQYF. DNA of the CDR3: TGTGCCAGCAGCCCCCCGGGGGCGAATACGCAGTATTTT.

This clonotype was detected ten times or more. V and J are TRBV12-3 or TRBV12-4 and TRBJ1-6; no clear D gene. CDR3 length: 12 amino acids. V gave up 3 bases and J gave up 16 bases, with 13 bases separating them. The CDR3 region has the DNA TGTGCCAGCAGTTTGGGCCCGGGCCCACTCCACTTT. Its protein product is CASSLGPGPLHF.

This clonotype occurred a few times. This chain links TRBV11-2 with TRBJ1-1, with 8 bases that match TRBD1. Germline V gives CDR1 SGHAT, CDR2 FQNNGV. This CDR3 is 15 amino acids long. J gave up 5 bases and V 3 bases, and 8 bases lay outside the gene matches. CDR3 coding DNA: TGTGCCAGCAGCTTGGGCCAGGGGGCTTGGACTGAAGCTTTCTTT. It specifies CASSLGQGAWTEAFF.